Each of the 25 T cell receptor beta chains below was sequenced from the same sample in a study of OX40 agonist ivuxolimab in advanced cancers. Assay: immunoSEQ multiplex PCR; the TCRdb copy retains only in-frame clones and omits some. Among around 53,000 clones listed, approximately 87% were seen once. The sample in question was CD4+ or CD8+ T cells sorted from blood, obtained in a trial of the OX40 agonist ivuxolimab. These receptors were obtained from an adult with an advanced solid tumor such as melanoma, head and neck, liver or kidney cancer.

This rearrangement joins TRBV19 to TRBJ1-2; D possibly corresponds to TRBD1 (5 bases). Trimming took 7 bases from V and 7 from J, leaving 19 bases between them. This CDR3 region has 14 residues. Looked up from germline, CDR1 is LNHDA and CDR2 is SQIVND (reference sequence). The CDR3 spells CASTLGRSLPGYTF. The DNA for the CDR3 is TGTGCCAGTACCCTGGGACGGTCACTACCTGGCTACACCTTC.

The chain recombines TRBV19 with TRBJ1-2; 9 positions agree with TRBD1. This CDR3 region has 13 residues. Germline lookup yields CDR1 LNHDA and CDR2 SQIVND (reference sequence). V gave up 7 bases and J gave up 7 bases; unmatched junction bases: 7. In nucleotides, the CDR3 is TGTGCCAGTATTCTACAGGGGGCCGGTGGCTACACCTTC. Its translation is CASILQGAGGYTF.

V and J are TRBV5-1 and TRBJ2-3; D is unclear. V was cut by 0 bases and J by 7 bases, with 12 bases left in between. Germline CDR1 SGHRS, CDR2 YFSETQ. There are 14 residues in the CDR3. The CDR3 DNA follows: TGCGCCAGCAGCTTGGAGGCCGTGAGAAATACGCAGTATTTT. This codes for CASSLEAVRNTQYF.

The sample holds one count of this clone. The chain links TRBV6-1 to TRBJ2-5; perhaps TRBD1 as D (5 bases). Near its end, the DNA agrees better with TRBJ2-7, so the J call may be wrong. The CDR3 is 11 residues long. The germline V gene encodes CDR1 MNHNS and CDR2 SASEGT. CDR3 sequence reads: CASTQGYEQYF. The CDR3 region has the DNA TGTGCCAGCACTCAGGGTTACGAGCAGTACTTC.

As concerns this clone: This sample includes further DNA sequences coding for the same CDR3. The CDR3: CASSSRRQGSYSPLHF. Written as DNA, the CDR3 is TGTGCCAGCAGTTCCCGACGACAGGGGTCCTATTCACCCCTCCACTTT. The chain joins TRBV6-5 to TRBJ1-6; 8 nucleotides align to TRBD1. CDR1 and CDR2 from the germline V gene are MNHEY and SVGAGI. The CDR3 loop spans 16 amino acids. After removal of 4 bases from V and 8 bases from J, the junction contained 10 bases not matched to a gene.

The chain carries TRBV9 and TRBJ1-1; D is ambiguous. Germline CDR1 and CDR2: SGDLS and YYNGEE. This CDR3 comprises 14 residues. V was trimmed by 0 bases and J by 7 bases, leaving 13 bases between them. The CDR3 protein is CASSVGPAAYEAFF. In DNA, the CDR3 is TGTGCCAGCAGCGTAGGCCCCGCCGCGTATGAAGCTTTCTTT.

The chain joins TRBV6-6 to TRBJ1-4; D is undetermined. The germline V gene has CDR1 MNHNY and CDR2 SVGAGI (reference sequence). Trimming took off 2 bases at V and 8 bases at J, with 9 bases between the two ends. This CDR3 is 13 amino acids long. The CDR3 DNA reads as TGTGCCAGCAGTTACGGGGTCAGGGAAAAACTGTTTTTT. Protein: CASSYGVREKLFF.

V and J are TRBV10-1 and TRBJ1-1, with D maybe TRBD1 (6 bases). In germline, CDR1 is WNHNN, CDR2 SYGVQD (reference sequence). The CDR3 totals 13 residues. The germline V and J ends were trimmed by 5 bases and 7 bases, with 14 bases remaining between them. The CDR3 region has the DNA TGCGCCAGCAGTCCTCAGGGGATCGGTGAAGCTTTCTTT. Residues: CASSPQGIGEAFF.

The CDR3 DNA reads TGTGCCAGCGAGGGGGGGGCTCACACCGGGGAGCTGTTTTTT. Protein: CASEGGAHTGELFF. V gene TRBV2 combines with J gene TRBJ2-2; TRBD2 is a possible D gene (7 bases). The CDR3 has 14 amino acids. Trimming shortened V by 8 bases and J by 3 bases, and 13 bases separated the two germline ends. Germline V gene sequence: CDR1 SNHLY, CDR2 FYNNEI.

This clone has just one count. The chain links TRBV5-4 to TRBJ2-5, with TRBD1 matching 8 bases. Germline lookup yields CDR1 SGHNT and CDR2 YYREEE (reference sequence). The CDR3 contains 16 residues. V lost 4 bases, J lost 4 bases, and 12 bases stayed unmatched. The CDR3 region has the DNA TGTGCCAGCAGCCGTAATACAGGGGGTTTAGGAGAGACCCAGTACTTC. Encoded protein: CASSRNTGGLGETQYF.

The chain combines TRBV9 with TRBJ1-2, with a possible D match to TRBD1 (6 bases). The CDR3 is 15 residues long. CDR1 is SGDLS and CDR2 is YYNGEE in the germline V gene. The V end lost 3 bases, the J end lost 6 bases, and 18 bases lay between the germline ends. DNA for the CDR3: TGTGCCAGCAGCGGACAGGTCGAGCTCACGCATGGCTACACCTTC. This codes for CASSGQVELTHGYTF.

The chain couples TRBV13 to TRBJ1-1; tentative D call: TRBD1 (6 bases). Germline assignment: CDR1 PRHDT and CDR2 FYEKMQ (reference sequence). The CDR3 runs to 13 residues. Trimming removed 5 bases from V and 4 bases from J, with 11 bases in between. The CDR3 bases are TGTGCCAGCAGCATACAGGGTGGCACTGAAGCTTTCTTT. Its protein is CASSIQGGTEAFF.

The gene calls are TRBV6-6 and TRBJ1-4, with 11 bases lining up with TRBD1. The CDR3 sequence is 15 residues long. Per germline, CDR1 MNHNY and CDR2 SVGAGI (reference sequence). Germline trimming cut 6 bases from V and 7 bases from J; bases unmatched to any gene: 7. In DNA form, the CDR3 reads TGTGCCAGCAGCAGCTTGGGACAGGGGGGTGAAAAACTGTTTTTT. It codes for CASSSLGQGGEKLFF.

This clone was detected only once. The germline gene is not matched at one end of the junction; a read error may be the cause. The chain is built from TRBV7-1 and TRBJ2-6, with D possibly matching TRBD1 (5 bases). TRBV7-1 is sorted into the ORF group, with uncertain function. The CDR3 covers 18 residues. In DNA, the CDR3 is TGTGCCAGCAGCGTGGATATTCACGAGGACAAGTCGGGCCAACGTCCTGACTTC. Translated: CASSVDIHEDKSGQRPDF.

The CDR3, as DNA: TGTGCCAGCAGTCGAACGGGGACGGAGAACACCGGGGAGCTGTTTTTT. Encoded protein: CASSRTGTENTGELFF. V is TRBV2 and J is TRBJ2-2; possibly TRBD1 or TRBD2 for D (5 bases each). The CDR3 is made up of 16 amino acids. Germline-derived CDR1 and CDR2 are SNHLY and FYNNEI. V shed 5 bases and J shed 1 base, with 14 bases lying between them.

J is TRBJ2-5 and V is TRBV5-1; TRBD1 or TRBD2 may be the D gene (6 bases each). Deletions cut 4 bases from V and 2 bases from J, with 18 bases between. Germline loops: CDR1 SGHRS, CDR2 YFSETQ. CDR3 length: 16 amino acids. As DNA, the CDR3 is TGCGCCAGCAGCGAATCCAGGGGAGGAGGGCAAGAGACCCAGTACTTC. This codes for CASSESRGGGQETQYF.

The rearrangement uses TRBV27 and TRBJ1-6; tentatively, D is TRBD1 (6 bases). The germline V and J ends were trimmed by 10 bases and 6 bases, with 16 bases remaining between them. This CDR3 spans 14 amino acids. Germline V gene sequence: CDR1 MNHEY, CDR2 SMNVEV (reference sequence). The CDR3 protein is CATHGGQINSPLHF. DNA of the CDR3: TGTGCCACCCACGGGGGGCAGATTAATTCACCCCTCCACTTT.

In its sample, this clone was seen a few times. V and J are TRBV30 and TRBJ1-1; D gene unclear. The CDR3 runs to 13 residues. V lost 5 bases, J lost 0 bases, and 10 bases lay in between. In germline, CDR1 is GTSNPN, CDR2 SVGIG (reference sequence). CDR3 DNA: TGTGCCTGGCACAAGATTTTGAACACTGAAGCTTTCTTT. Its protein product is CAWHKILNTEAFF.

The V gene is TRBV10-1, the J gene TRBJ1-1, with D unclear. Germline loops: CDR1 WNHNN, CDR2 SYGVQD (reference sequence). Trimming pared 10 bases from V and 2 bases from J, leaving 14 bases between. This CDR3 spans 13 amino acids. CDR3 in DNA: TGCGCCACTACCCTCGGGCAAAACACTGAAGCTTTCTTT. Translated, it gives CATTLGQNTEAFF.

This clone was seen once. The V gene is TRBV5-4, the J gene TRBJ1-5, with TRBD1 identical over 7 bases. Germline CDR1 reads SGHNT; CDR2 reads YYREEE (reference sequence). The CDR3 totals 14 residues. The junction had 2 bases not matched to a gene; V was cut back by 4 bases and J by 1 base. The CDR3 region has the DNA TGTGCCAGCAGCCCAGGGGGGAGCAATCAGCCCCAGCATTTT. Translated, it gives CASSPGGSNQPQHF.

The chain uses TRBV6-5 and TRBJ2-5; no clear D. In germline, CDR1 is MNHEY, CDR2 SVGAGI. This CDR3 is 16 amino acids long. V was shortened by 2 bases and J by 3 bases, with 16 bases between the two germline ends. The CDR3 DNA reads TGTGCCAGCAGTTACCTACCGTCGGCCAGTAAAGAGACCCAGTACTTC. Its translation: CASSYLPSASKETQYF.

The chain combines TRBV30 with TRBJ2-1; D assignment may be TRBD1 or TRBD2 (6 bases each). Germline V gene sequence: CDR1 GTSNPN, CDR2 SVGIG (reference sequence). Trimming cost V 2 bases and J 8 bases, with 16 bases left between them. The CDR3 runs to 14 residues. The CDR3 here is CAWSSSTGADEQFF. In DNA form, the CDR3 reads TGTGCCTGGAGTTCTAGCACGGGGGCCGATGAGCAGTTCTTC.

The chain is built from TRBV27 and TRBJ1-1, with 12 bases fitting TRBD1. Per germline, CDR1 MNHEY and CDR2 SMNVEV (reference sequence). V was clipped by 2 bases and J by 1 base; unmatched bases: 11. The CDR3 runs to 19 residues. This chain's CDR3 is CASSLRPRGTGGGNTEAFF. CDR3 nucleotide sequence: TGTGCCAGCAGTTTACGGCCTAGAGGGACAGGGGGCGGGAACACTGAAGCTTTCTTT.

The chain joins TRBV12-5 to TRBJ1-5; 7 positions agree with TRBD1. The CDR3 is made up of 20 amino acids. J gave up 6 bases and V 3 bases, and 23 bases lay outside the gene matches. Germline lookup yields CDR1 LGHNT and CDR2 FRNRAP. The DNA for the CDR3 is TGTGCTAGTGGTTTTGAAAGGGGGACAGTTCGCGTACGGTCTGGTCAGCCCCAGCATTTT. Translated: CASGFERGTVRVRSGQPQHF.

The rearrangement joins TRBV11-2 to TRBJ2-7, with 12 bases lining up with TRBD1. CDR1 is SGHAT and CDR2 is FQNNGV in the germline V gene. Trimming cost V 6 bases and J 7 bases; bases outside gene matches: 22. CDR3 size: 19 residues. This CDR3 reads CASRSPGQGAYQRPGEQYF. CDR3 bases: TGTGCCAGCAGGTCCCCGGGACAGGGGGCGTACCAAAGACCGGGAGAGCAGTACTTC.